Following are 11 T cell receptor beta chains from one sample sequenced in a study of T cells after yellow fever vaccination. Each CDR3 protein is one row after TCRdb ran MiXCR on the 5' RACE reads. The top ten clones hold less than 25% of a sample with over 300,000 distinct CDR3 sequences, approximately 3.8% of them seen once. The sample in question was PBMCs, obtained on the day of the yellow fever booster vaccination. The receptors originated from a man between 18 and 29 years old who received the YFV17D yellow fever vaccine.

This clonotype appeared a few times. The chain joins TRBV12-3 or TRBV12-4 to TRBJ1-5; D is unclear. Trimming left V 2 bases short and J 0 bases short, with 5 bases between. CDR3 size: 14 residues. CDR3 loop: CASSLSHSNQPQHF. The CDR3, as DNA: TGTGCCAGCAGTTTATCTCATAGCAATCAGCCCCAGCATTTT.

This clonotype has more than one count but fewer than ten. The CDR3 loop is CATSVDRGSGNTIYF. The CDR3 DNA is TGTGCCACCAGCGTGGACAGGGGGTCTGGAAACACCATATATTTT. The genes are TRBV15 and TRBJ1-3; 10 positions agree with TRBD1. The CDR3 is made up of 15 amino acids. Germline assignment: CDR1 LNHNV and CDR2 YYDKDF (reference sequence). The V segment lost 5 bases and the J segment 1 base; nucleotides outside the gene matches: 2.

This chain links TRBV5-6 with TRBJ2-1; 9 bases are shared with TRBD1. The V and J ends lost 1 base and 11 bases, in that order; junction bases with no gene match: 16. CDR3 size: 17 residues. The germline V gene has CDR1 SGHDT and CDR2 YYEEEE. CDR3 protein: CASSLWGTGSFTPKQFF. DNA for the CDR3: TGTGCCAGCAGCTTGTGGGGGACAGGGTCTTTTACCCCCAAGCAGTTCTTC.

This clonotype was found many times. The V call is TRBV3-1, the J call TRBJ1-1, with TRBD1 identical over 11 bases. Looked up from germline, CDR1 is LGHDT and CDR2 is YNNKEL (reference sequence). This CDR3 has 16 amino acids. Losses at the gene ends were 2 bases for V and 5 bases for J; bases not matched to a gene: 7. CDR3 nucleotide sequence: TGTGCCAGCAGCCAACCTCCGGGACAGGGGGGAACTGAAGCTTTCTTT. It yields the protein CASSQPPGQGGTEAFF.

This clonotype showed up many times. This chain connects TRBV27 to TRBJ2-4; the D is unclear. The CDR3 runs 13 residues. Per germline, CDR1 MNHEY and CDR2 SMNVEV (reference sequence). Trimming left V 3 bases short and J 11 bases short, with 14 bases between. For the CDR3, the DNA is TGTGCCAGCAGTTTTGGGCCCGGACCCCTTCAGTACTTC. Encoded protein: CASSFGPGPLQYF.

The chain links TRBV27 to TRBJ1-6; 7 nucleotides match TRBD1. CDR3 length: 19 amino acids. The germline V gene has CDR1 MNHEY and CDR2 SMNVEV (reference sequence). V was pared by 1 base and J by 5 bases, with 14 bases of the junction left unmatched. CDR3 residues: CASSLWVGQDSVDNSPLHF. The CDR3 region has the DNA TGTGCCAGCAGTTTATGGGTTGGACAGGACTCAGTGGATAATTCACCCCTCCACTTT.

This clonotype has ten or more counts. The chain has TRBV12-3 or TRBV12-4 and TRBJ2-4, with 11 bases aligning to TRBD2. CDR3 length: 17 residues. The trim removed 4 bases at V and 1 base at J, leaving 6 bases unmatched. The CDR3 reads CASSSSGGRGAKNIQYF. The CDR3 DNA follows: TGTGCCAGCAGTTCTAGCGGGGGGAGAGGGGCCAAAAACATTCAGTACTTC.

The chain employs TRBV30 and TRBJ1-1; D ambiguous. This CDR3 spans 12 amino acids. V lost 5 bases to trimming and J lost 4 bases, with 11 bases between them. Per germline, CDR1 GTSNPN and CDR2 SVGIG (reference sequence). The CDR3 loop reads CAWSWGSTEAFF. CDR3 DNA sequence: TGTGCCTGGTCCTGGGGTTCCACTGAAGCTTTCTTT.

This sequence joins TRBV20-1 and TRBJ2-3; unclear D gene. The V gene lost 3 bases and the J gene lost 3 bases, with 4 bases spanning the gap. CDR1 is DFQATT and CDR2 is SNEGSKA in the germline V gene (reference sequence). The CDR3 length is 11 residues. In DNA form, the CDR3 reads TGCAGTGCTAGGACGACAGATACGCAGTATTTT. Protein sequence: CSARTTDTQYF.

This clonotype was detected ten times or more. The J gene is TRBJ1-5, the V gene TRBV5-1; tentative D call: TRBD1 (6 bases). The CDR3 covers 14 residues. Per germline, CDR1 SGHRS and CDR2 YFSETQ. Trimming shortened V by 5 bases and J by 5 bases, and 14 bases separated the two germline ends. CDR3: CASRGGGADQPQHF. CDR3 nucleotides: TGCGCCAGCAGGGGCGGGGGGGCCGATCAGCCCCAGCATTTT.

The table lists this clonotype with many counts. V gene TRBV7-2 combines with J gene TRBJ2-5; 8 bases line up with TRBD2. This CDR3 is 15 amino acids long. The germline CDR1 and CDR2 sequences are SGHTA and FQGNSA. The trim removed 5 bases at V and 2 bases at J, leaving 7 bases unmatched. CDR3 region: CASSPNGGGQETQYF. The CDR3 DNA sequence: TGTGCCAGCAGCCCCAACGGGGGGGGGCAAGAGACCCAGTACTTC.